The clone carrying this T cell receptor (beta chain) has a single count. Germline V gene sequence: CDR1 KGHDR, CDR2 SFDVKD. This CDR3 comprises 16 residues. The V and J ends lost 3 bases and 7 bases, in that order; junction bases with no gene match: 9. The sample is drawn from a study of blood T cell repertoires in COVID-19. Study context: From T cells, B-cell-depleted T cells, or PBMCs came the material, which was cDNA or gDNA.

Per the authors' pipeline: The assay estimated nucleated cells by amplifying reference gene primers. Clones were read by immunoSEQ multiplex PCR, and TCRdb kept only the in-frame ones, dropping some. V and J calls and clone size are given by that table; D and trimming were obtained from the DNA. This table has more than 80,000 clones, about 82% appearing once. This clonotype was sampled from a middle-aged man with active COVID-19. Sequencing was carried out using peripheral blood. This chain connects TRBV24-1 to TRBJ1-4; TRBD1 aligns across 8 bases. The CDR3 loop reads CATSDAARGPGEKLFF. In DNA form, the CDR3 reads TGTGCCACCAGTGATGCGGCCAGGGGGCCGGGTGAAAAACTGTTTTTT.